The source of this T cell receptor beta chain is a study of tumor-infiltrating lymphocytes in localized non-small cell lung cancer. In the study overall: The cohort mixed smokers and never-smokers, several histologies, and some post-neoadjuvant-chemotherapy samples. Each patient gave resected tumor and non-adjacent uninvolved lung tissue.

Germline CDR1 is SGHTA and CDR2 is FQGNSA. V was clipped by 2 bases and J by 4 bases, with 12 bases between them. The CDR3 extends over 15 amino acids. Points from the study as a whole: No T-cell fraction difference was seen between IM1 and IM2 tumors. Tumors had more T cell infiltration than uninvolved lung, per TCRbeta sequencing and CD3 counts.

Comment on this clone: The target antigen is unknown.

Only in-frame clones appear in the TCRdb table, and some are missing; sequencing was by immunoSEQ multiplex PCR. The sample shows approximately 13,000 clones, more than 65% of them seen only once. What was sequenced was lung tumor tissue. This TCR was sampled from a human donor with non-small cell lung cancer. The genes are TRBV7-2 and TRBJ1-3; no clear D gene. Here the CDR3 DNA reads TGTGCCAGCAGCTTACGGGGAGTTGGGGGAAACACCATATATTTT. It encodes CASSLRGVGGNTIYF.